This T cell receptor (beta chain) was sequenced for a study of T-cell memory formation after mild COVID-19 (dated by TCRdb to about 2021). For the wider study: TCR sequence clusters from the two donors were largely donor specific. Two young, previously healthy adult volunteers, one female and one male, were included in the cohort. T-cell clones expanding and contracting after mild COVID-19 in two donors were tracked by longitudinal TCRalpha and TCRbeta repertoire sequencing.

The full study reports these points: Balanced CD4/CD8 phenotypes were observed for clones contracting from day 15 to 85, whereas a bias towards CD4+ was observed for a second wave of clones expanding from day 15 to 37. Only a couple of mild cases were covered by the study, and larger cohorts that include severe cases with pre-infection samples were considered necessary. Contracting CD4+ clones turned up mainly in the CM and EM memory subsets, whereas EMRA was where CD8+ clones were enriched. SARS-CoV-2 specificity of the second-wave clones peaking on day 37 was not confirmed. Some responding clones were detected in pre-infection memory, suggesting pre-existing cross-reactive memory T cells joined the SARS-CoV-2 response.

The listed sequencing device is Illumina NovaSeq 6000. TCRalpha and TCRbeta cDNA libraries were constructed by 5'RACE with constant-segment primers, with sample barcodes and unique molecular identifiers being introduced. RNA was extracted from every sample with Trizol reagent. Library amplification was performed in two PCR steps, and a second sample barcode and Illumina TruSeq adapters were introduced in the second step. Libraries were sequenced on an Illumina NovaSeq with 2 x 150 bp paired-end reads. From the authors' description of their analysis: With migec v1.2.7, reads were demultiplexed and then collapsed into UMI-guided consensus sequences. Using mixcr v2.1.11, UMI consensuses were aligned to TRA and TRB V and J templates and then assembled into clonotypes. Expanded or contracted clonotypes were those called significant by both edgeR and NoisET, with noise models trained on biological replicates. For edgeR calls, a false discovery rate-adjusted p below 0.01 and a log2 fold-change threshold of 1 were applied. PCA with hierarchical clustering of max-normalized trajectories of the 1000 most abundant clonotypes was used as exploratory dynamics analysis. Each responding clone was given a CD4 or CD8 phenotype based on the CD4+ and CD8+ repertoires, which had been sequenced separately. Through fastp at Q25 and MiXCR, TCRdb rebuilt clones from the public reads, retaining in-frame beta chains. Rows with a matching CDR3 protein are joined into one entry that keeps the most common DNA and genes. The V and J calls shown here were made by TCRdb, not taken from the authors' results. The sample includes around 430,000 distinct CDR3 sequences, with roughly 15% observed a single time. In total, the top ten clones hold about 22% of the sample.

V is shortened by 0 bases, J by 7 bases, and the region joining them spans 15 bases. In the germline V gene, CDR1 corresponds to SGHAT and CDR2 to FQNNGV. There are 15 amino acids in the CDR3, from cysteine to phenylalanine inclusive. Only the CDR3 part of the read is kept: 45 bases, read in frame from the first base. Ficoll-Paque density gradient centrifugation was the method used to isolate PBMCs. As to this clonotype: This clone's antigen is unknown. Within one base of it there is no much larger clone, and no base qualities were kept.

The receptor's source is a man younger than 35 who had mild COVID-19 (a few samples of this study predate the infection). The sample titles of this study are shuffled in the database, so cell type and time point are left out; the donor was told from shared clones. Sequencing was carried out using PBMCs or a T cell subset sorted from them (not recorded which). The chain was built from TRBV11-2 and TRBJ1-2; TRBD1 might be the D gene, on 5 matching bases. At the DNA level, the sequence is TGTGCCAGCAGCTTAGAAAGGGGCAGTGGGAGTGGCTACACCTTC. This codes for CASSLERGSGSGYTF.